A single sample gave rise to the 22 T cell receptor beta chains below, sequenced in a study of cytomegalovirus exposure and HLA in healthy donors. The study ran its PCR with 60 Vbeta and 13 Jbeta primers. Clones were sequenced by immunoSEQ multiplex PCR, and TCRdb holds only the in-frame ones, with some missing. The repertoire includes under 250,000 clones, 79% of them detected once, and roughly 4.5% sits in the top ten. The sequenced material came from PBMCs. Receptors originate from a woman in her 30s in good health and CMV-seropositive.

The V and J genes are TRBV7-9 and TRBJ2-7, with TRBD1 as a possible D gene (6 bases). The V end was cut by 1 base, the J end by 6 bases, with 16 bases between. Germline loops: CDR1 SEHNR, CDR2 FQNEAQ (reference sequence). CDR3 length: 15 residues. Here the CDR3 reads CASSLGRIPQGEQYF. The CDR3 coding sequence is TGTGCCAGCAGCTTAGGTAGGATACCACAGGGCGAGCAGTACTTC.

This clone was counted a single time. This chain connects TRBV6-6 to TRBJ2-7, with D tentatively TRBD2 (6 bases). This CDR3 is 14 amino acids long. Trimming removed 7 bases at V and 3 bases at J, with 16 bases between. Germline CDR1 MNHNY, CDR2 SVGAGI (reference sequence). The CDR3 loop reads CASNRDSGNYEQYF. Written as DNA, the CDR3 is TGTGCCAGCAATCGGGACTCTGGGAACTACGAGCAGTACTTC.

The rearrangement links TRBV4-3 to TRBJ2-5, with TRBD1 matching over 9 bases. Germline V lookup: CDR1 LGHNA, CDR2 YSLEER. Trimming took 4 bases from V and 4 from J; bases not matched to a gene: 1. This CDR3 comprises 13 residues. The CDR3 sequence is CASSPDRGETQYF. CDR3 sequence (DNA): TGCGCCAGCAGCCCGGACAGGGGAGAGACCCAGTACTTC.

The J gene is TRBJ2-3, the V gene TRBV10-3; 12 nucleotides match TRBD2. Germline trimming cut 5 bases from V and 3 bases from J; bases unmatched to any gene: 3. The CDR3 covers 15 residues. The germline gives CDR1 ENHRY, CDR2 SYGVKD. For the CDR3, the DNA is TGTGCCATCAGTAAACTAGCGGGAGGAACAGATACGCAGTATTTT. It encodes CAISKLAGGTDTQYF.

This chain links TRBV7-6 with TRBJ2-3; 7 bases map to TRBD2. J was trimmed by 1 base and V by 8 bases; bases with no gene match: 9. Looked up from germline, CDR1 is SGHVS and CDR2 is FNYEAQ. This CDR3 region has 15 residues. The CDR3: CASSQSGGRTDTQYF. The CDR3 region has the DNA TGTGCCAGCTCCCAATCGGGGGGTCGCACAGATACGCAGTATTTT. Based on the CDR3 plus reference TRBV7-6 and TRBJ2-3, the full variable domain is GAGVSQSPRYKVTKRGQDVALRCDPISGHVSLYWYRQALGQGPEFLTYFNYEAQQDKSGLPNDRFSAERPEGSISTLTIQRTEQRDSAMYRCASSQSGGRTDTQYFGPGTRLTVL.

This clone was counted a few times. The genes are TRBV11-2 and TRBJ2-2, with 9 bases that match TRBD1. Germline trimming cut 1 base from V and 4 bases from J; bases unmatched to any gene: 4. Germline loops: CDR1 SGHAT, CDR2 FQNNGV. The CDR3 consists of 16 residues. The chain's CDR3 is CASSLVQGAITGELFF. CDR3 bases: TGTGCCAGCAGCTTAGTACAGGGGGCGATCACCGGGGAGCTGTTTTTT.

V gene TRBV5-1 combines with J gene TRBJ1-2, with 9 bases matching TRBD1. The CDR3 consists of 15 residues. V shed 4 bases and J 3 bases; nucleotides not matched to a gene: 7. In germline, CDR1 is SGHRS, CDR2 YFSETQ. The CDR3 is CASSLHRTGDYGYTF. Here the CDR3 DNA reads TGCGCCAGCAGCCTTCATCGGACAGGGGACTATGGCTACACCTTC.

V gene TRBV5-4 combines with J gene TRBJ2-1; 12 nucleotides match TRBD2. Germline loops: CDR1 SGHNT, CDR2 YYREEE (reference sequence). V trimming: 3 bases; J trimming: 7 bases; junction bases outside the gene matches: 8. This CDR3 region has 16 residues. As DNA, the CDR3 is TGTGCCAGCAGCTCCCTGACTAGCGGGGGCCTTAATGAGCAGTTCTTC. Amino acids: CASSSLTSGGLNEQFF. Combining the CDR3 with reference TRBV5-4 and TRBJ2-1 gives the whole variable domain ETGVTQSPTHLIKTRGQQVTLRCSSQSGHNTVSWYQQALGQGPQFIFQYYREEENGRGNFPPRFSGLQFPNYSSELNVNALELDDSALYLCASSSLTSGGLNEQFFGPGTRLTVL.

By sample share, this clone is medium-sized. The V gene is TRBV4-3, the J gene TRBJ2-7; 9 bases map to TRBD1. The CDR3 loop spans 16 amino acids. Trimming removed 0 bases from V and 3 bases from J; junction bases left unmatched: 6. The germline V gene encodes CDR1 LGHNA and CDR2 YSLEER. This CDR3 is CASSQEWGDRDYEQYF. CDR3 sequence (DNA): TGCGCCAGCAGCCAAGAATGGGGGGACAGGGACTACGAGCAGTACTTC.

The chain uses TRBV5-1 and TRBJ2-1; 10 bases map to TRBD2. This CDR3 has 18 residues. V trimming: 0 bases; J trimming: 7 bases; junction bases outside the gene matches: 13. Germline lookup yields CDR1 SGHRS and CDR2 YFSETQ. CDR3 loop: CASSLGLLLAGVGNEQFF. DNA for the CDR3: TGCGCCAGCAGCTTGGGACTGCTCCTAGCGGGAGTCGGGAATGAGCAGTTCTTC.

This chain links TRBV5-6 with TRBJ1-1, with D perhaps matching TRBD1 (5 bases). The CDR3 has 12 amino acids. Per the germline V gene, CDR1 is SGHDT and CDR2 is YYEEEE. V lost 4 bases and J lost 6, with 10 bases in between. Here the CDR3 reads CASSPGGAEAFF. CDR3 sequence (DNA): TGTGCCAGCAGCCCGGGAGGGGCTGAAGCTTTCTTT.

The chain combines TRBV7-2 with TRBJ2-7, with TRBD1 matching over 7 bases. The CDR3 is made up of 14 amino acids. Germline trimming cut 3 bases from V and 0 bases from J; bases unmatched to any gene: 2. Germline V gene data show CDR1 as SGHTA and CDR2 as FQGNSA. CDR3: CASSFGQDSYEQYF. CDR3 nucleotides: TGTGCCAGCAGCTTTGGACAGGACTCCTACGAGCAGTACTTC.

The chain links TRBV10-3 to TRBJ2-7; 9 bases match TRBD1. V shed 4 bases and J 6 bases; nucleotides not matched to a gene: 10. This CDR3 region has 15 residues. Per germline, CDR1 ENHRY and CDR2 SYGVKD. DNA for the CDR3: TGTGCCATCAGTGTCATGGGACAGGGACGATCCGAGCAGTACTTC. It specifies CAISVMGQGRSEQYF.

The chain couples TRBV6-5 to TRBJ1-2, with D unclear. This CDR3 has 16 residues. The germline CDR1 and CDR2 sequences are MNHEY and SVGAGI. The V and J ends lost 0 bases and 2 bases respectively, with 13 bases between them. CDR3 in DNA: TGTGCCAGCAGTTACTCGGTGTCGGCAGGCAACTATGGCTACACCTTC. This encodes CASSYSVSAGNYGYTF.

The gene calls are TRBV11-2 and TRBJ2-1, with 14 bases identical to TRBD2. Trimming cost V 4 bases and J 0 bases; bases outside gene matches: 8. Germline CDR1 SGHAT, CDR2 FQNNGV. The length of the CDR3 is 19 residues. CDR3 bases: TGTGCCAGCAGCTCATATGGGACTAGCGGGAGTCTCTCCTACAATGAGCAGTTCTTC. The encoded protein is CASSSYGTSGSLSYNEQFF.

The chain links TRBV7-9 to TRBJ2-1; D unresolved. This CDR3 is 12 amino acids long. Germline V gene data show CDR1 as SEHNR and CDR2 as FQNEAQ (reference sequence). The germline V and J ends were trimmed by 3 bases and 10 bases, with 10 bases remaining between them. CDR3 coding DNA: TGTGCCAGCAGCTTGACTCTTCGCGAGCAGTTCTTC. Protein product: CASSLTLREQFF. The complete variable domain, with remaining parts taken from reference TRBV7-9 and TRBJ2-1, reads DTGVSQNPRHKITKRGQNVTFRCDPISEHNRLYWYRQTLGQGPEFLTYFQNEAQLEKSRLLSDRFSAERPKGSFSTLEIQRTEQGDSAMYLCASSLTLREQFFGPGTRLTVL.

A single count supports this clone. J is TRBJ2-5 and V is TRBV4-1; TRBD2 matches at 8 bases. Germline V gives CDR1 MGHRA, CDR2 YSYEKL. The CDR3 is 16 residues long. The J segment lost 5 bases and the V segment lost 0 bases, leaving 8 bases of the junction unmatched. Here the CDR3 reads CASSQEKRGGGETQYF. In DNA, the CDR3 is TGCGCCAGCAGCCAAGAAAAAAGGGGCGGGGGGGAGACCCAGTACTTC.

This clone was detected only once. The CDR3 protein is CASNGRYLKIRTSGSYEQYF. The CDR3 DNA follows: TGTGCCAGCAATGGGAGGTACCTTAAAATCCGGACTAGCGGATCCTACGAGCAGTACTTC. The J gene is TRBJ2-7, the V gene TRBV28, with 10 bases lining up with TRBD2. The length of the CDR3 is 20 residues. The germline V gene encodes CDR1 MDHEN and CDR2 SYDVKM. The V segment lost 7 bases and the J segment 1 base; nucleotides outside the gene matches: 22.

CDR3 sequence (DNA): TGTGCCAGCAGCATAAGACGGACTAGCGCTCAAGAGACCCAGTACTTC. It specifies CASSIRRTSAQETQYF. The V gene is TRBV7-2, the J gene TRBJ2-5; 9 bases are shared with TRBD2. The CDR3 sequence is 16 residues long. Germline trimming cut 5 bases from V and 2 bases from J; bases unmatched to any gene: 9. CDR1 is SGHTA, CDR2 FQGNSA, per germline. Full variable domain (rest looked up from reference TRBV7-2 and TRBJ2-5): GAGVSQSPSNKVTEKGKDVELRCDPISGHTALYWYRQSLGQGLEFLIYFQGNSAPDKSGLPSDRFSAERTGGSVSTLTIQRTQQEDSAVYLCASSIRRTSAQETQYFGPGTRLLVL.

This clone occurred a few times. The chain employs TRBV6-4 and TRBJ2-1, with 8 nucleotides matching TRBD2. The CDR3 runs 15 residues. Trimming took 6 bases from V and 0 from J; bases not matched to a gene: 4. Germline V CDR1 and CDR2: MRHNA, SNTAGT. The CDR3 loop reads CASRIAGSSYNEQFF. CDR3 sequence (DNA): TGTGCCAGCAGGATAGCGGGGAGCTCCTACAATGAGCAGTTCTTC.

The V gene is TRBV29-1, the J gene TRBJ2-1; D remains ambiguous. CDR1 and CDR2 (germline): SQVTM, ANQGSEA. CDR3 length: 12 amino acids. With 5 bases removed from V and 3 bases from J, the gap between germline ends came to 8 bases. CDR3 in DNA: TGCAGCGTTCCCGCCGGCTACAATGAGCAGTTCTTC. This translates into CSVPAGYNEQFF.

The genes are TRBV9 and TRBJ2-3, with a weak D call TRBD1 (6 bases). This CDR3 contains 14 residues. From germline, CDR1 is SGDLS and CDR2 YYNGEE. V lost 0 bases and J 3 bases, leaving 8 bases between the germline ends. The CDR3 protein is CASSVGGQTDTQYF. DNA for the CDR3: TGTGCCAGCAGCGTAGGGGGGCAGACAGATACGCAGTATTTT.